Below, 20 T cell receptor beta chains from the same sample are listed, as sequenced in a study of beta chain features in type 1 diabetes. Notes on the study in general: Type 1 diabetes patients showed a moderate but significant shortening of TCRB CDR3s in all four CD4+ subsets.

Reverse transcription of all isolated RNA meant that expressed TCRB transcripts were sequenced. Profiled with immunoSEQ multiplex PCR; TCRdb holds only in-frame clones, not every one. This sample has 250,000 or so clones, with approximately 14% found just once. No cognate antigen is known for these TCRs. Material: naive CD4+ T cells from blood. These receptors were obtained from a man younger than 45 with type 1 diabetes.

This clone was observed a handful of times. V gene TRBV5-4 combines with J gene TRBJ2-7; 11 bases fit TRBD2. This CDR3 spans 15 amino acids. Germline assignment: CDR1 SGHNT and CDR2 YYREEE (reference sequence). Unmatched junction bases numbered 4, after V lost 4 bases and J lost 1 base. CDR3 sequence reads: CASSLGLAASYEQYF. In DNA form, the CDR3 reads TGTGCCAGCAGCCTGGGACTAGCGGCTTCCTACGAGCAGTACTTC.

This clone was counted between two and nine times. The chain has TRBV2 and TRBJ2-2, with no clear D. Germline V gene lookup returns CDR1 SNHLY and CDR2 FYNNEI. With 6 bases removed from V and 3 bases from J, the gap between germline ends came to 11 bases. This CDR3 has 14 residues. This chain's CDR3 is CASRLGLDTGELFF. Here the CDR3 DNA reads TGTGCCAGCAGGTTGGGCTTGGACACCGGGGAGCTGTTTTTT.

This clone was counted once. The chain combines TRBV27 with TRBJ2-1; 13 bases agree with TRBD2. The CDR3 contains 15 residues. The V gene's germline CDR1 is MNHEY and CDR2 SMNVEV (reference sequence). The junction had 5 bases not matched to a gene; V was cut back by 3 bases and J by 9 bases. Here the CDR3 reads CASSFLGTSGVEQFF. The CDR3 DNA follows: TGTGCCAGCAGTTTTCTCGGGACTAGCGGGGTTGAGCAGTTCTTC.

This rearrangement joins TRBV5-4 to TRBJ1-2; TRBD1 aligns across 10 bases. The CDR3 covers 16 residues. Losses at the gene ends were 4 bases for V and 6 bases for J; bases not matched to a gene: 12. Per the germline V gene, CDR1 is SGHNT and CDR2 is YYREEE (reference sequence). The CDR3 region has the DNA TGTGCCAGCAGCCTCGTACCGGGACAGGGGCTTGATGGCTACACCTTC. Amino acid sequence: CASSLVPGQGLDGYTF.

This chain uses TRBV25-1 with TRBJ2-5, with a tentative D call TRBD1 (6 bases). The J call could be wrong; TRBJ2-7 is a better fit for the DNA end. The CDR3 has 13 amino acids. The germline gives CDR1 MGHDK, CDR2 SYGVNS. Here the CDR3 DNA reads TGTGCCAGCAGACACAGGGAGTCCTACGAGCAGTACTTC. Amino acid sequence: CASRHRESYEQYF.

V gene TRBV2 combines with J gene TRBJ1-2; D is perhaps TRBD1 (5 bases). This CDR3 has 14 residues. Trimming took off 2 bases at V and 4 bases at J, with 11 bases between the two ends. Looked up from germline, CDR1 is SNHLY and CDR2 is FYNNEI. CDR3 region: CASSEQTVSYGYTF. The CDR3 coding sequence is TGTGCCAGCAGTGAACAGACAGTCTCCTATGGCTACACCTTC. The full variable domain, in which reference TRBV2 and TRBJ1-2 provide the parts outside the CDR3, is EPEVTQTPSHQVTQMGQEVILRCVPISNHLYFYWYRQILGQKVEFLVSFYNNEISEKSEIFDDQFSVERPDGSNFTLKIRSTKLEDSAMYFCASSEQTVSYGYTFGSGTRLTVV.

This clone was seen a few times. CDR3 residues: CAISGKATGGWETQYF. The CDR3 DNA follows: TGTGCCATCAGTGGCAAGGCGACAGGGGGTTGGGAGACCCAGTACTTC. The V call is TRBV10-3, the J call TRBJ2-5; 9 bases are shared with TRBD1. The V segment lost 4 bases and the J segment 5 bases; nucleotides outside the gene matches: 11. The CDR3 has 16 residues. Germline assignment: CDR1 ENHRY and CDR2 SYGVKD.

J is TRBJ1-2 and V is TRBV11-2, with D tentatively TRBD1 (6 bases). V dropped 5 bases and J dropped 0 bases, with 25 bases sitting between them. There are 19 residues in the CDR3. The germline gives CDR1 SGHAT, CDR2 FQNNGV. The chain's CDR3 is CASSRGWGLPTRTNYGYTF. CDR3 coding DNA: TGTGCCAGCAGCCGAGGGTGGGGGCTCCCGACGAGAACTAACTATGGCTACACCTTC.

Only a few counts were recorded for this clone. The chain combines TRBV19 with TRBJ1-6; D remains unclear. Germline-derived CDR1 and CDR2 are LNHDA and SQIVND (reference sequence). This CDR3 region has 12 residues. Trimming shortened V by 4 bases and J by 8 bases, and 6 bases separated the two germline ends. In DNA form, the CDR3 reads TGTGCCAGTAGTACCCCCGATTCACCCCTCCACTTT. Protein sequence: CASSTPDSPLHF. Looking up the rest from reference TRBV19 and TRBJ1-6 gives the full variable domain: DGGITQSPKYLFRKEGQNVTLSCEQNLNHDAMYWYRQDPGQGLRLIYYSQIVNDFQKGDIAEGYSVSREKKESFPLTVTSAQKNPTAFYLCASSTPDSPLHFGNGTRLTVT.

The DNA of the CDR3 is TGCGCCAGCAGCTTGGGGGCAGGGGGTGGTAATTCACCCCTCCACTTT. This sequence encodes CASSLGAGGGNSPLHF. This chain uses TRBV5-1 with TRBJ1-6; 7 positions match TRBD1. CDR1 is SGHRS, CDR2 YFSETQ, per germline. This CDR3 spans 16 amino acids. The ends lost 0 bases at V and 6 bases at J; junction bases unmatched: 6. Based on the CDR3 plus reference TRBV5-1 and TRBJ1-6, the full variable domain is KAGVTQTPRYLIKTRGQQVTLSCSPISGHRSVSWYQQTPGQGLQFLFEYFSETQRNKGNFPGRFSGRQFSNSRSEMNVSTLELGDSALYLCASSLGAGGGNSPLHFGNGTRLTVT.

This chain uses TRBV13 with TRBJ2-3; 9 bases line up with TRBD2. This CDR3 is 16 amino acids long. Germline-derived CDR1 and CDR2 are PRHDT and FYEKMQ (reference sequence). V gave up 2 bases and J gave up 2 bases; unmatched junction bases: 5. In nucleotides, the CDR3 is TGTGCCAGCAGCTTACAGCTAGCGGGGAACACAGATACGCAGTATTTT. Its protein product is CASSLQLAGNTDTQYF.

V usage is TRBV18 and J usage is TRBJ2-7, with TRBD1 identical over 8 bases. This CDR3 spans 14 amino acids. V shed 5 bases, J shed 5 bases, and the junction held 8 bases outside the gene matches. From germline, CDR1 is KGHSH and CDR2 LQKENI. CDR3 DNA sequence: TGTGCCAGCTCAGCCACAGGGGGGTACAACGAGCAGTACTTC. Residues: CASSATGGYNEQYF. The complete variable domain, with remaining parts taken from reference TRBV18 and TRBJ2-7, reads NAGVMQNPRHLVRRRGQEARLRCSPMKGHSHVYWYRQLPEEGLKFMVYLQKENIIDESGMPKERFSAEFPKEGPSILRIQQVVRGDSAAYFCASSATGGYNEQYFGPGTRLTVT.

This chain uses TRBV5-1 with TRBJ2-3; possible D gene TRBD1, 5 bases. Germline assignment: CDR1 SGHRS and CDR2 YFSETQ. The CDR3 is made up of 16 amino acids. The V end was cut by 4 bases, the J end by 3 bases, with 18 bases between. CDR3: CASSVPREESTDTQYF. The CDR3 nucleotides are TGCGCCAGCAGCGTCCCCAGGGAAGAGAGTACAGATACGCAGTATTTT. Filled out from reference TRBV5-1 and TRBJ2-3, the complete variable domain reads KAGVTQTPRYLIKTRGQQVTLSCSPISGHRSVSWYQQTPGQGLQFLFEYFSETQRNKGNFPGRFSGRQFSNSRSEMNVSTLELGDSALYLCASSVPREESTDTQYFGPGTRLTVL.

This clone was counted a few times. The chain couples TRBV12-5 to TRBJ1-2; TRBD1 aligns across 8 bases. The CDR3 has 14 amino acids. Trimming removed 5 bases from V and 0 bases from J; junction bases left unmatched: 2. Germline loops: CDR1 LGHNT, CDR2 FRNRAP. This CDR3 reads CASGRTGSNYGYTF. The CDR3 DNA sequence: TGTGCTAGTGGTCGGACAGGGTCTAACTATGGCTACACCTTC.

The J gene is TRBJ1-1, the V gene TRBV6-1; a weak D match, TRBD1 (6 bases). CDR1 and CDR2 from the germline V gene are MNHNS and SASEGT. The CDR3 is 14 residues long. Between the trimmed V and J ends, which lost 3 bases and 8 bases, there was a span of 16 bases. The chain's CDR3 is CASSDPWGRFEAFF. In DNA form, the CDR3 reads TGTGCCAGCAGTGACCCCTGGGGGCGTTTCGAAGCTTTCTTT.

A few counts support this clone. The chain combines TRBV10-3 with TRBJ1-1; the D gene is possibly TRBD1 (6 bases). The CDR3 extends over 13 amino acids. Trimming removed 4 bases at V and 1 base at J, with 7 bases between. CDR1 is ENHRY, CDR2 SYGVKD, per germline. CDR3 sequence (DNA): TGTGCCATCAGTGTACAGGGGAACACTGAAGCTTTCTTT. It yields the protein CAISVQGNTEAFF.

This clone was found a few times. The chain joins TRBV19 to TRBJ1-2; D may be TRBD1 (5 bases). Trimming stripped 3 bases from V and 8 bases from J, with 16 bases between. CDR3 length: 14 residues. From germline, CDR1 is LNHDA and CDR2 SQIVND (reference sequence). The CDR3 loop reads CASSIPRDSDGYTF. The CDR3 bases are TGTGCCAGTAGTATTCCCCGGGACTCGGACGGCTACACCTTC.

This clone has more than one count but fewer than ten. The genes are TRBV11-2 and TRBJ1-1, with 9 bases matching TRBD1. The V segment lost 5 bases and the J segment 5 bases; nucleotides outside the gene matches: 6. Germline V gene data show CDR1 as SGHAT and CDR2 as FQNNGV. There are 14 residues in the CDR3. The CDR3 here is CASSPRTGETEAFF. Here the CDR3 DNA reads TGTGCCAGCAGCCCCAGGACAGGGGAAACTGAAGCTTTCTTT.

The chain recombines TRBV19 with TRBJ2-4; D is possibly TRBD1 (7 bases). The length of the CDR3 is 18 residues. Looked up from germline, CDR1 is LNHDA and CDR2 is SQIVND (reference sequence). Trimming removed 0 bases at V and 2 bases at J, with 17 bases between. The DNA of the CDR3 is TGTGCCAGTAGTATAGATGCGGGACAGCAAGCCTCCAAAAACATTCAGTACTTC. This translates into CASSIDAGQQASKNIQYF.

This clone was observed a handful of times. This CDR3 is CASSLRGTTNEKLFF. The CDR3 DNA is TGTGCCAGCAGCCTGAGGGGGACAACTAATGAAAAACTGTTTTTT. V usage is TRBV7-2 and J usage is TRBJ1-4, with a possible D match to TRBD1 (6 bases). Germline CDR1 SGHTA, CDR2 FQGNSA. V was trimmed by 5 bases and J by 0 bases, leaving 10 bases between them. CDR3 length equals 15 residues.